Below are 5 T cell receptor beta chains sequenced from a single sample in a study of PD-1 blockade in classical Hodgkin lymphoma. The protocol was immunoSEQ multiplex PCR, while the TCRdb copy is restricted to in-frame clones and leaves out a portion. The table includes 57,000 or so clones, about 91% detected once. There was relapse after autologous stem cell transplantation in every patient, and there was variation in brentuximab vedotin exposure. The source was peripheral blood mononuclear cells (PBMCs), collected at baseline. Receptors originate from a human donor with classical Hodgkin lymphoma.

The CDR3 DNA sequence: TGTGCCTGGAGGTATAGGGGGGGGCATCAGCCCCAGCATTTT. This encodes CAWRYRGGHQPQHF. This chain links TRBV30 with TRBJ1-5; weak D call: TRBD1 (6 bases). The germline gives CDR1 GTSNPN, CDR2 SVGIG (reference sequence). CDR3 length: 14 amino acids. V dropped 3 bases and J dropped 5 bases, with 14 bases sitting between them.

V is TRBV4-3 and J is TRBJ1-3; 8 nucleotides line up with TRBD1. This CDR3 is 16 amino acids long. Trimming cost V 5 bases and J 8 bases; bases outside gene matches: 14. Per germline, CDR1 LGHNA and CDR2 YSLEER. The CDR3 loop is CASSGSSWDRSDTIYF. The CDR3 DNA reads TGCGCCAGCAGCGGCTCTAGCTGGGACAGGAGTGACACCATATATTTT.

Only one count was recorded for this clone. The chain has TRBV29-1 and TRBJ2-7; D is possibly TRBD2 (5 bases). V was shortened by 2 bases and J by 4 bases, with 12 bases between the two germline ends. The V gene's germline CDR1 is SQVTM and CDR2 ANQGSEA. The CDR3 covers 13 residues. Written as DNA, the CDR3 is TGCAGCGTTGAAAGATACGGGGAGTACGAGCAGTACTTC. This gives the protein CSVERYGEYEQYF.

The chain links TRBV7-3 to TRBJ2-3; D might be TRBD1 (6 bases). The CDR3 spans 15 residues. Trimming shortened V by 5 bases and J by 0 bases, and 12 bases separated the two germline ends. Germline CDR1 SGHTA, CDR2 FQGTGA. The CDR3 protein is CASSPIRGSTDTQYF. The DNA of the CDR3 is TGTGCCAGCAGCCCCATCAGGGGCAGCACAGATACGCAGTATTTT.

The V gene is TRBV19, the J gene TRBJ1-3; D is uncertain. Trimming pared 8 bases from V and 1 base from J, leaving 15 bases between. The CDR3 contains 15 residues. The germline V gene encodes CDR1 LNHDA and CDR2 SQIVND (reference sequence). The CDR3 is CASGSYMASGNTIYF. The CDR3 region has the DNA TGTGCCAGTGGTTCATACATGGCGTCTGGAAACACCATATATTTT.